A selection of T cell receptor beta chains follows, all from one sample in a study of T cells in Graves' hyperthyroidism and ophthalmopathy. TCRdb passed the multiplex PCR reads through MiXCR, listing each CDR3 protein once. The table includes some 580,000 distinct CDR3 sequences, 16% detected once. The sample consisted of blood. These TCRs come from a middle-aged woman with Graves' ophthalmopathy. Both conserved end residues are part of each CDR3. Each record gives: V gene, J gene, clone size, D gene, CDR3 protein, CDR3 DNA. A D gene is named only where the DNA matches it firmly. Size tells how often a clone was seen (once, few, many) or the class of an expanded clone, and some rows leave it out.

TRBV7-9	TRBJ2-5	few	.	CASSLIRLKSQETQYF	TGTGCCAGCAGCTTAATCCGTCTTAAGTCGCAGGAGACCCAGTACTTC
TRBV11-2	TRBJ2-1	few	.	CASSSQYELSNEQFF	TGTGCCAGCAGCTCCCAATATGAACTCAGCAATGAGCAGTTCTTC
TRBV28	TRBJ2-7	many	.	CASSSTGEGGYEQYF	TGTGCCAGCAGTTCGACAGGGGAGGGTGGCTACGAGCAGTACTTC
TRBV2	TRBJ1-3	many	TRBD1	CASSEFTGGMDTIYF	TGTGCCAGCAGTGAATTTACAGGGGGCATGGACACCATATATTTT
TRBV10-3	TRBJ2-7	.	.	CAISELSYEQYF	TGTGCCATCAGTGAGTTGAGCTACGAGCAGTACTTC
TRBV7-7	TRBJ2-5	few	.	CASSLAWGPQETQYF	TGTGCTAGCAGCCTAGCGTGGGGGCCCCAAGAGACCCAGTACTTC
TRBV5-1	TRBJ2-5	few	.	CASSRTDGLQETQYF	TGCGCCAGCAGCCGCACCGATGGACTGCAAGAGACCCAGTACTTC
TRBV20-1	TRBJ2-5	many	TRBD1	CSASGQDDQETQYF	TGCAGCGCCTCGGGACAGGACGACCAAGAGACCCAGTACTTC
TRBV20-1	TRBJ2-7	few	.	CSAKSSKISSYEQYF	TGCAGTGCGAAAAGCAGTAAGATTAGCTCCTACGAGCAGTACTTC
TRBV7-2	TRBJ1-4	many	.	CASSLAANEKLFF	TGTGCCAGCAGCTTAGCTGCGAATGAAAAACTGTTTTTT
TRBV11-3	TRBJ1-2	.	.	CASSLGSGGYTF	TGTGCCAGCAGCTTAGGCAGTGGCGGCTACACCTTC
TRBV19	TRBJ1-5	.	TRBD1	CASSRGDRALGQPQHF	TGTGCCAGTAGTAGAGGGGACAGGGCTTTGGGTCAGCCCCAGCATTTT
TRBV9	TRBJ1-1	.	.	CASSVVPDNTEAFF	TGTGCCAGCAGCGTAGTACCGGATAACACTGAAGCTTTCTTT
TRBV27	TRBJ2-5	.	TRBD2	CASARLAGGFDLETQYF	TGTGCCAGCGCAAGACTAGCGGGAGGATTCGATTTAGAGACCCAGTACTTC
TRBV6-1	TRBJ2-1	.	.	CASSQGGGMSYNEQFF	TGTGCCAGCAGCCAAGGGGGGGGCATGTCCTACAATGAGCAGTTCTTC
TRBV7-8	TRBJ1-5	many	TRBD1	CASSSRDRGARSNQPQHF	TGTGCCAGCAGCAGCCGGGACAGGGGAGCGAGAAGCAATCAGCCCCAGCATTTT
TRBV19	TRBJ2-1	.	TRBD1	CASSILTGPYNEQFF	TGTGCCAGTAGTATACTGACAGGGCCCTACAATGAGCAGTTCTTC
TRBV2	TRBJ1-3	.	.	CASSVEGTFAGNTIYF	TGTGCCAGCAGTGTGGAAGGAACCTTCGCTGGAAACACCATATATTTT
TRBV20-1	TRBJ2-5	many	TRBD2	CSATAGGQETQYF	TGCAGTGCTACCGCGGGGGGCCAAGAGACCCAGTACTTC
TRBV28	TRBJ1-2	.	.	CASSTQAGGGYTF	TGTGCCAGCAGTACTCAGGCGGGGGGTGGCTACACCTTC
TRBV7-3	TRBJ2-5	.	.	CASSLTNQGTLYF	TGTGCCAGCAGCTTAACTAATCAGGGGACTTTGTACTTC
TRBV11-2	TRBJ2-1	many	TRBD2	CASSFRGLAGYNEQFF	TGTGCCAGCAGCTTTAGAGGACTAGCGGGTTACAATGAGCAGTTCTTC
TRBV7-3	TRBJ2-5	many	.	CASSPEGRRETQYF	TGTGCCAGCAGTCCCGAGGGCAGGAGAGAGACCCAGTACTTC
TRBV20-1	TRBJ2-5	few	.	CSAWTAQETQYF	TGCAGTGCTTGGACGGCCCAAGAGACCCAGTACTTC
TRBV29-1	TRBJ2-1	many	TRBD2	CSVVLGRPLVNEQFF	TGCAGCGTTGTACTCGGGAGGCCATTAGTCAATGAGCAGTTCTTC
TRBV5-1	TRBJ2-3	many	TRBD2	CASSLVASGSRGANTQYF	TGCGCCAGCAGCTTGGTCGCTAGCGGGAGTCGTGGAGCGAATACGCAGTATTTT
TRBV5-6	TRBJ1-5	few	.	CASSRLSGGNQPQHF	TGTGCCAGCAGCCGTCTATCCGGGGGCAATCAGCCCCAGCATTTT
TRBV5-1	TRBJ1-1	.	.	CASSAPGASTEAFF	TGCGCCAGCAGCGCTCCAGGGGCAAGCACTGAAGCTTTCTTT
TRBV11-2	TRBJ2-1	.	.	CASSTEWGTSYDEQFF	TGTGCCAGCAGCACAGAGTGGGGGACTTCCTACGATGAGCAGTTCTTC